Presented here are 31 T cell receptor beta chains from one specimen sequenced in a study of cytomegalovirus exposure and HLA in healthy donors. In the PCR, 60 Vbeta and 13 Jbeta primers were used. Only in-frame clones appear in the TCRdb table, and some are missing; sequencing was by immunoSEQ multiplex PCR. This table has around 100,000 clones, around 73% appearing once. Sample: PBMCs. The receptors shown here come from a woman aged 35 to 49 in good health and CMV-seropositive.

This chain joins TRBV4-1 and TRBJ2-7; D may be TRBD1 (5 bases). The CDR3 is 17 amino acids. V lost 4 bases and J 6 bases, leaving 25 bases between the germline ends. Germline assignment: CDR1 MGHRA and CDR2 YSYEKL. The CDR3 spells CASSPARQGLGGREQYF. DNA of the CDR3: TGCGCCAGCAGCCCGGCAAGGCAGGGCCTCGGTGGGCGCGAGCAGTACTTC.

CDR3 residues: CATSSPYVSQGLYSYEQYF. The CDR3 nucleotides are TGTGCCACCAGCAGCCCTTATGTAAGCCAGGGACTATACTCCTACGAGCAGTACTTC. The chain joins TRBV15 to TRBJ2-7; 7 bases line up with TRBD2. Trimming took 3 bases from V and 0 from J; bases not matched to a gene: 17. The CDR3 has 19 residues. Germline V gene sequence: CDR1 LNHNV, CDR2 YYDKDF (reference sequence).

The chain recombines TRBV7-9 with TRBJ2-7; tentatively, D is TRBD2 (5 bases). Germline-derived CDR1 and CDR2 are SEHNR and FQNEAQ (reference sequence). The CDR3 runs 15 residues. V was trimmed by 1 base and J by 6 bases, leaving 16 bases between them. CDR3 in amino acids: CASSLGEGLVGEQYF. The CDR3, as DNA: TGTGCCAGCAGCTTAGGAGAGGGTCTCGTTGGCGAGCAGTACTTC.

The rearrangement links TRBV5-6 to TRBJ1-1; a weak D match, TRBD1 (6 bases). The CDR3 is 15 amino acids. V was shortened by 3 bases and J by 1 base, with 13 bases between the two germline ends. CDR1 is SGHDT, CDR2 YYEEEE, per germline. Here the CDR3 DNA reads TGTGCCAGCAGCTCCCTCGGACAGAAGAACACTGAAGCTTTCTTT. This gives the protein CASSSLGQKNTEAFF.

This sequence joins TRBV19 and TRBJ2-7; 10 nucleotides align to TRBD1. Per the germline V gene, CDR1 is LNHDA and CDR2 is SQIVND (reference sequence). Trimming took 3 bases from V and 2 from J; bases not matched to a gene: 4. The CDR3 contains 15 residues. The CDR3 region has the DNA TGTGCCAGTAGTATCAAGGACAGGGGGACCTACGAGCAGTACTTC. Translating gives CASSIKDRGTYEQYF.

The CDR3 DNA reads TGTGCCAGCAGTTACCGCGGCGGGGGCACAGATACGCAGTATTTT. Translating gives CASSYRGGGTDTQYF. The V call is TRBV6-5, the J call TRBJ2-3, with TRBD2 as a possible D gene (6 bases). Between the trimmed V and J ends, which lost 2 bases and 1 base, there was a span of 10 bases. The CDR3 is 15 residues long. Germline CDR1 and CDR2: MNHEY and SVGAGI.

This rearrangement joins TRBV5-4 to TRBJ2-1, with 9 bases lining up with TRBD1. Per germline, CDR1 SGHNT and CDR2 YYREEE (reference sequence). This CDR3 contains 14 residues. The V segment lost 4 bases and the J segment 7 bases; nucleotides outside the gene matches: 6. CDR3 sequence reads: CASSRRQGVNEQFF. The CDR3, as DNA: TGTGCCAGCAGCCGTCGACAGGGGGTAAATGAGCAGTTCTTC.

This chain links TRBV5-1 with TRBJ2-5, with D possibly matching TRBD2 (6 bases). The ends were cut back, 1 base at V and 4 bases at J, with 14 bases in the middle. The CDR3 runs to 15 residues. CDR1 and CDR2 from the germline V gene are SGHRS and YFSETQ. This CDR3 reads CASSLSDRGGETQYF. The CDR3, as DNA: TGCGCCAGCAGCTTGAGTGATCGGGGAGGAGAGACCCAGTACTTC.

This clone occurred once. The chain links TRBV6-1 to TRBJ1-2, with 10 nucleotides matching TRBD1. Germline V lookup: CDR1 MNHNS, CDR2 SASEGT. The junction had 5 bases not matched to a gene; V was cut back by 6 bases and J by 4 bases. The CDR3 is 14 residues long. In nucleotides, the CDR3 is TGTGCCAGCAGGGGGACAGGGGAGAGCTATGGCTACACCTTC. As protein: CASRGTGESYGYTF.

This chain connects TRBV7-9 to TRBJ2-2; D uncertain. Per germline, CDR1 SEHNR and CDR2 FQNEAQ (reference sequence). Trimming stripped 7 bases from V and 5 bases from J, with 5 bases between. The CDR3 length is 11 residues. This CDR3 is CASKETGELFF. The CDR3 nucleotides read TGTGCCAGCAAGGAGACCGGGGAGCTGTTTTTT. Combining the CDR3 with reference TRBV7-9 and TRBJ2-2 gives the whole variable domain DTGVSQNPRHKITKRGQNVTFRCDPISEHNRLYWYRQTLGQGPEFLTYFQNEAQLEKSRLLSDRFSAERPKGSFSTLEIQRTEQGDSAMYLCASKETGELFFGEGSRLTVL.

V usage is TRBV5-6 and J usage is TRBJ1-3, with 8 bases identical to TRBD1. CDR3 length: 19 residues. V trimming: 0 bases; J trimming: 0 bases; junction bases outside the gene matches: 11. Germline-derived CDR1 and CDR2 are SGHDT and YYEEEE. The CDR3 nucleotides read TGTGCCAGCAGCTTGGTCGCAGGGGGCCCTCTAAACTCTGGAAACACCATATATTTT. This codes for CASSLVAGGPLNSGNTIYF.

The chain joins TRBV29-1 to TRBJ1-1; D remains ambiguous. CDR1 and CDR2 (germline): SQVTM, ANQGSEA. The CDR3 is 11 residues long. Trimming cost V 4 bases and J 11 bases, with 14 bases left between them. The CDR3 loop is CSVGTSTKAFF. For the CDR3, the DNA is TGCAGCGTTGGCACTTCTACGAAGGCTTTCTTT.

The V gene is TRBV7-6, the J gene TRBJ2-1, with 14 bases aligning to TRBD2. Germline trimming cut 5 bases from V and 6 bases from J; bases unmatched to any gene: 9. Germline V lookup: CDR1 SGHVS, CDR2 FNYEAQ. This CDR3 is built from 17 residues. CDR3 sequence (DNA): TGTGCCAGCAGCCAGGGACTAGCGGGAGTCGGGGGCAATGAGCAGTTCTTC. Its translation: CASSQGLAGVGGNEQFF. The whole variable domain, filled in from reference TRBV7-6 and TRBJ2-1, reads GAGVSQSPRYKVTKRGQDVALRCDPISGHVSLYWYRQALGQGPEFLTYFNYEAQQDKSGLPNDRFSAERPEGSISTLTIQRTEQRDSAMYRCASSQGLAGVGGNEQFFGPGTRLTVL.

The V call is TRBV5-1, the J call TRBJ2-1, with TRBD2 identical over 9 bases. CDR1 and CDR2 from the germline V gene are SGHRS and YFSETQ. The CDR3 is 17 residues long. Losses at the gene ends were 0 bases for V and 3 bases for J; bases not matched to a gene: 7. The CDR3 here is CASSLDPAGGLYNEQFF. CDR3 in DNA: TGCGCCAGCAGCTTGGATCCAGCGGGAGGTCTCTACAATGAGCAGTTCTTC.

There are a few counts of this clone. The chain is built from TRBV9 and TRBJ2-3, with 12 bases aligning to TRBD2. From germline, CDR1 is SGDLS and CDR2 YYNGEE. Trimming cost V 3 bases and J 6 bases; bases outside gene matches: 8. The CDR3 runs 16 residues. CDR3 in DNA: TGTGCCAGCAGCGGAAGACTAGCGGGAGACATCGATACGCAGTATTTT. Amino acids: CASSGRLAGDIDTQYF.

This chain's CDR3 is CASSLQGGPYEQYF. CDR3 DNA sequence: TGTGCCAGCAGTCTACAGGGGGGTCCCTACGAGCAGTACTTC. The V gene is TRBV6-1, the J gene TRBJ2-7, with TRBD1 matching 8 bases. The trim removed 5 bases at V and 2 bases at J, leaving 5 bases unmatched. The CDR3 sequence is 14 residues long. The germline CDR1 and CDR2 sequences are MNHNS and SASEGT.

The chain has TRBV5-1 and TRBJ2-2; the match to TRBD2 covers 10 bases. The V gene's germline CDR1 is SGHRS and CDR2 YFSETQ. The CDR3 loop spans 17 amino acids. Trimming took 3 bases from V and 3 from J; bases not matched to a gene: 8. The CDR3 nucleotides are TGCGCCAGCAGCTATGGGGCTAGCGGGAGCTACACCGGGGAGCTGTTTTTT. Translation gives CASSYGASGSYTGELFF.

This clone occurred a few times. The V call is TRBV5-1, the J call TRBJ1-5, with D perhaps TRBD1 (6 bases). Trimming removed 0 bases at V and 8 bases at J, with 15 bases between. The CDR3 spans 15 residues. Germline CDR1 SGHRS, CDR2 YFSETQ. CDR3 DNA sequence: TGCGCCAGCAGCTTGGATGGGGGCAAGAGCGAGCCCCAGCATTTT. Protein product: CASSLDGGKSEPQHF. Supplemented by reference TRBV5-1 and TRBJ1-5, the full variable domain reads KAGVTQTPRYLIKTRGQQVTLSCSPISGHRSVSWYQQTPGQGLQFLFEYFSETQRNKGNFPGRFSGRQFSNSRSEMNVSTLELGDSALYLCASSLDGGKSEPQHFGDGTRLSIL.

This clone was seen a handful of times. The chain carries TRBV4-1 and TRBJ1-4; D ambiguous. This CDR3 comprises 18 residues. Germline V gene sequence: CDR1 MGHRA, CDR2 YSYEKL. V lost 2 bases and J 3 bases, leaving 19 bases between the germline ends. CDR3 residues: CASSQRSPRQIPNEKLFF. CDR3 in DNA: TGCGCCAGCAGCCAAAGATCGCCCAGGCAAATCCCTAATGAAAAACTGTTTTTT.

The chain has TRBV19 and TRBJ1-1; 9 bases fit TRBD1. Germline V gives CDR1 LNHDA, CDR2 SQIVND (reference sequence). This CDR3 comprises 15 residues. With V trimmed by 6 bases and J by 5 bases, 10 bases remained unmatched. CDR3 protein: CASSRLQGARTEAFF. DNA of the CDR3: TGTGCCAGTAGCCGGCTACAGGGGGCACGGACTGAAGCTTTCTTT. Full variable domain (missing parts from reference TRBV19 and TRBJ1-1): DGGITQSPKYLFRKEGQNVTLSCEQNLNHDAMYWYRQDPGQGLRLIYYSQIVNDFQKGDIAEGYSVSREKKESFPLTVTSAQKNPTAFYLCASSRLQGARTEAFFGQGTRLTVV.

V gene TRBV7-8 combines with J gene TRBJ2-7, with TRBD2 matching 12 bases. With V trimmed by 3 bases and J by 3 bases, 21 bases remained unmatched. The germline V gene has CDR1 SGHVS and CDR2 FQNEAQ. This CDR3 contains 21 residues. The CDR3 sequence: CASSLVGTRTTSGRPDYEQYF. In DNA form, the CDR3 reads TGTGCCAGCAGCTTGGTAGGGACCCGGACAACTAGCGGGAGGCCGGACTACGAGCAGTACTTC.

CDR3 coding DNA: TGTGCCAGTAGTATAGGGTTCGGAGAGACCCAGTACTTC. Its translation: CASSIGFGETQYF. The J gene is TRBJ2-5, the V gene TRBV19; D is ambiguous. Germline V gene lookup returns CDR1 LNHDA and CDR2 SQIVND (reference sequence). The V and J ends lost 1 base and 4 bases respectively, with 7 bases between them. The CDR3 runs 13 residues.

This clone was recorded only once. The chain uses TRBV7-9 and TRBJ2-7; 8 positions match TRBD1. Trimming removed 4 bases from V and 6 bases from J; junction bases left unmatched: 8. Per the germline V gene, CDR1 is SEHNR and CDR2 is FQNEAQ (reference sequence). CDR3 length: 14 residues. CDR3 sequence reads: CASSSRGPQGEQYF. The DNA of the CDR3 is TGTGCCAGCAGCTCCAGGGGGCCCCAGGGCGAGCAGTACTTC.

The rearrangement uses TRBV30 and TRBJ1-6, with TRBD1 matching over 7 bases. CDR3 length: 12 amino acids. Germline V lookup: CDR1 GTSNPN, CDR2 SVGIG (reference sequence). J lost 8 bases, V lost 7 bases, and 5 bases had no gene match. In DNA form, the CDR3 reads TGTGCCTTGGACAGGTCAGATTCACCCCTCCACTTT. As protein: CALDRSDSPLHF.

The V call is TRBV19, the J call TRBJ2-7, with a tentative D call TRBD2 (5 bases). V lost 6 bases to trimming and J lost 5 bases, with 17 bases between them. The CDR3 has 14 residues. From germline, CDR1 is LNHDA and CDR2 SQIVND (reference sequence). Here the CDR3 reads CASRPLATSDEQYF. The CDR3 coding sequence is TGTGCCAGTAGGCCGCTAGCAACTTCTGACGAGCAGTACTTC.

This clone was counted only a few times. The rearrangement uses TRBV6-5 and TRBJ2-5; TRBD2 matches 9 bases. This CDR3 region has 16 residues. J lost 4 bases, V lost 2 bases, and 8 bases had no gene match. Germline V gene sequence: CDR1 MNHEY, CDR2 SVGAGI. The CDR3 region is CASSYGGLAGRETQYF. CDR3 bases: TGTGCCAGCAGTTACGGAGGCCTAGCGGGAAGAGAGACCCAGTACTTC.

V usage is TRBV15 and J usage is TRBJ2-1; 10 nucleotides line up with TRBD2. The CDR3 is 15 residues long. Germline V gene data show CDR1 as LNHNV and CDR2 as YYDKDF (reference sequence). The V gene end was trimmed by 4 bases and the J gene end by 6 bases; junction bases not matched to a gene: 6. Here the CDR3 DNA reads TGTGCCACCAGCATGGGGGGACTAGCGAGCAATGAGCAGTTCTTC. Its protein is CATSMGGLASNEQFF.

This chain links TRBV19 with TRBJ2-3; weak D call: TRBD2 (6 bases). The CDR3 extends over 14 amino acids. V lost 7 bases, J lost 4 bases, and 15 bases lay in between. CDR1 is LNHDA, CDR2 SQIVND, per germline (reference sequence). CDR3 in amino acids: CASIQLAWPDTQYF. The CDR3 nucleotides are TGTGCCAGTATCCAACTAGCATGGCCAGATACGCAGTATTTT.

This chain links TRBV2 with TRBJ1-2; D is undetermined. Germline lookup yields CDR1 SNHLY and CDR2 FYNNEI. CDR3 size: 20 residues. V lost 11 bases and J 2 bases, leaving 36 bases between the germline ends. CDR3 nucleotides: TGTGCCGCATACCCCCGAGGCCCTCCGCGGTACCACCAGAACAACTATGGCTACACCTTC. It encodes CAAYPRGPPRYHQNNYGYTF. Complete variable domain (other parts from reference TRBV2 and TRBJ1-2): EPEVTQTPSHQVTQMGQEVILRCVPISNHLYFYWYRQILGQKVEFLVSFYNNEISEKSEIFDDQFSVERPDGSNFTLKIRSTKLEDSAMYFCAAYPRGPPRYHQNNYGYTFGSGTRLTVV.

J is TRBJ1-1 and V is TRBV7-9, with a possible D match to TRBD1 (6 bases). The germline gives CDR1 SEHNR, CDR2 FQNEAQ (reference sequence). The CDR3 has 12 residues. V was clipped by 1 base and J by 10 bases, with 10 bases between them. CDR3 amino acids: CASSLGGPSAFF. CDR3 DNA sequence: TGTGCCAGCAGCTTAGGGGGGCCGTCAGCTTTCTTT.

The chain couples TRBV29-1 to TRBJ2-2; 7 nucleotides line up with TRBD1. V was pared by 6 bases and J by 1 base, with 5 bases of the junction left unmatched. Germline V CDR1 and CDR2: SQVTM, ANQGSEA. This CDR3 contains 14 residues. The CDR3 spells CSVKWTGNTGELFF. The CDR3 coding sequence is TGCAGCGTCAAGTGGACAGGGAACACCGGGGAGCTGTTTTTT.